These 17 T cell receptor beta chains share one sample of origin, sequenced in a study of T cells in Graves' hyperthyroidism and ophthalmopathy. The source material, RNA transcripts, was used to amplify TCR beta CDR3 regions. HTBI primers drove first-round RT-PCR of the TCR CDR3. TCRdb recomputed calls from the multiplex PCR reads with MiXCR, one row per CDR3 protein. There are around 620,000 distinct CDR3 sequences in the sample; 12% to 15% occur only once, and less than 9% lies in the top ten. The source material was blood. Source of these receptors: a woman between 18 and 29 years old with Graves' ophthalmopathy.

This chain joins TRBV15 and TRBJ2-7; D could derive from TRBD1 or TRBD2 (5 bases each). The CDR3 has 12 amino acids. Per the germline V gene, CDR1 is LNHNV and CDR2 is YYDKDF (reference sequence). Trimming left V 0 bases short and J 7 bases short, with 7 bases between. The CDR3 region is CATSRDWGEQYF. CDR3 DNA sequence: TGTGCCACCAGCAGAGATTGGGGGGAGCAGTACTTC.

The J gene is TRBJ2-3, the V gene TRBV20-1, with D possibly being TRBD2 (5 bases). This CDR3 region has 14 residues. Germline-derived CDR1 and CDR2 are DFQATT and SNEGSKA (reference sequence). CDR3: CSRHRTPLTDTQYF. CDR3 sequence (DNA): TGCAGCCGCCATAGGACTCCACTCACAGATACGCAGTATTTT.

This clonotype appeared many times. V usage is TRBV11-1 and J usage is TRBJ2-7; the D gene is possibly TRBD1 (6 bases). Germline assignment: CDR1 SGHAT and CDR2 FQDESV (reference sequence). CDR3 length equals 16 residues. The V gene lost 5 bases and the J gene lost 2 bases, with 19 bases spanning the gap. For the CDR3, the DNA is TGTGCCAGCAGCCCAGCCCCCCGCAGGGGTGCCTACGAGCAGTACTTC. This sequence encodes CASSPAPRRGAYEQYF.

Remarks on this clonotype: A clone one base away is much larger, so this may be a read error. In nucleotides, the CDR3 is TGCGGTGCTAGCGGGCCCGATCAGCCCCAGCATTTT. This codes for CGASGPDQPQHF. This rearrangement joins TRBV20-1 to TRBJ1-5; D gene unclear. Germline-derived CDR1 and CDR2 are DFQATT and SNEGSKA (reference sequence). The CDR3 spans 12 residues.

This clonotype appeared many times. The genes are TRBV11-3 and TRBJ2-7; D possibly corresponds to TRBD2 (6 bases). V was clipped by 5 bases and J by 1 base, with 18 bases between them. CDR3 length: 16 amino acids. From germline, CDR1 is SGHNT and CDR2 YENEEA. The CDR3 region is CASSLGGAPPSYEQYF. The CDR3 bases are TGTGCCAGCAGCCTAGGCGGGGCGCCTCCTTCCTACGAGCAGTACTTC.

This clonotype was observed a few times. In DNA, the CDR3 is TGCAGTGCTAGTGGGGGACGGAATACGCAGTATTTT. It translates to CSASGGRNTQYF. The V and J genes are TRBV20-1 and TRBJ2-3; either TRBD1 or TRBD2 may supply D (5 bases each). This CDR3 has 12 residues. The germline V and J ends were trimmed by 3 bases and 7 bases, with 11 bases remaining between them. Germline V gene sequence: CDR1 DFQATT, CDR2 SNEGSKA (reference sequence).

This clonotype occurred a few times. The chain recombines TRBV9 with TRBJ2-5; no reliable D call. The CDR3 is made up of 13 amino acids. CDR1 is SGDLS, CDR2 YYNGEE, per germline. V was clipped by 1 base and J by 2 bases, with 6 bases between them. The CDR3, as DNA: TGTGCCAGCAGCGTATCCGGGCAAGAGACCCAGTACTTC. Amino acid sequence: CASSVSGQETQYF.

There are many counts of this clonotype. The chain joins TRBV11-3 to TRBJ2-1; D may be TRBD2 (6 bases). V was pared by 7 bases and J by 5 bases, with 12 bases between. Germline V gene data show CDR1 as SGHNT and CDR2 as YENEEA. This CDR3 region has 13 residues. CDR3 sequence reads: CASIDWRDNEQFF. In DNA, the CDR3 is TGTGCCAGCATTGACTGGAGGGACAATGAGCAGTTCTTC.

This clonotype was counted a few times. CDR3 DNA sequence: TGTGCCAGCAGTTTGGAGACAGGGGGCTCAACCTACGAGCAGTACTTC. Translating it yields CASSLETGGSTYEQYF. The chain is built from TRBV28 and TRBJ2-7, with 10 bases matching TRBD1. There are 16 residues in the CDR3. Germline CDR1 is MDHEN and CDR2 is SYDVKM. The V segment lost 3 bases and the J segment 2 bases; nucleotides outside the gene matches: 7.

The sample holds a few counts of this clonotype. This chain uses TRBV5-4 with TRBJ2-1; TRBD1 or TRBD2 may be the D gene (6 bases each). The CDR3 loop spans 18 amino acids. CDR1 and CDR2 (germline): SGHNT, YYREEE (reference sequence). V was clipped by 1 base and J by 0 bases, with 17 bases between them. CDR3 nucleotide sequence: TGTGCCAGCAGCTTGAGGGGGTCCGGGGGAAGCTCCTACAATGAGCAGTTCTTC. This translates into CASSLRGSGGSSYNEQFF.

This clonotype was seen at least ten times. This chain joins TRBV12-3 or TRBV12-4 and TRBJ2-5; D is unresolved. The CDR3 consists of 13 residues. V was pared by 5 bases and J by 5 bases, with 12 bases between. DNA for the CDR3: TGTGCCAGCAGTGGCCCGCTGGGGGAGACCCAGTACTTC. Translating gives CASSGPLGETQYF.

This clonotype has just a few counts. J is TRBJ2-7 and V is TRBV18, with D perhaps TRBD1 (6 bases). Germline CDR1 KGHSH, CDR2 LQKENI. The V and J ends lost 4 bases and 0 bases respectively, with 16 bases between them. The CDR3 runs to 16 residues. DNA of the CDR3: TGTGCCAGCTCACTCAACTGGGGGCCGAGCTCCTACGAGCAGTACTTC. Translation: CASSLNWGPSSYEQYF.

The rearrangement links TRBV19 to TRBJ1-2; tentative D call: TRBD1 (6 bases). This CDR3 is built from 14 residues. V was pared by 2 bases and J by 5 bases, with 12 bases between. CDR1 and CDR2 from the germline V gene are LNHDA and SQIVND (reference sequence). The CDR3, as DNA: TGTGCCAGTAGTATACAGAGGGGGAATTATGGCTACACCTTC. Protein sequence: CASSIQRGNYGYTF.

The rearrangement uses TRBV10-3 and TRBJ1-3; 9 bases fit TRBD1. CDR1 ENHRY and CDR2 SYGVKD come from the germline V gene. J lost 0 bases, V lost 10 bases, and 13 bases had no gene match. CDR3 length: 17 amino acids. CDR3 sequence: CATRGGTGRASGNTIYF. CDR3 sequence (DNA): TGTGCCACCCGTGGTGGGACAGGGAGAGCCTCTGGAAACACCATATATTTT.

The rearrangement uses TRBV19 and TRBJ2-3; TRBD2 aligns across 12 bases. Unmatched junction bases numbered 13, after V lost 5 bases and J lost 4 bases. The CDR3 length is 18 residues. Germline V gene sequence: CDR1 LNHDA, CDR2 SQIVND (reference sequence). Written as DNA, the CDR3 is TGTGCCAGTAGTCCGGGGGTGAGACTAGCGGGAGCATCAGATACGCAGTATTTT. It encodes CASSPGVRLAGASDTQYF. Complete variable domain (other parts from reference TRBV19 and TRBJ2-3): DGGITQSPKYLFRKEGQNVTLSCEQNLNHDAMYWYRQDPGQGLRLIYYSQIVNDFQKGDIAEGYSVSREKKESFPLTVTSAQKNPTAFYLCASSPGVRLAGASDTQYFGPGTRLTVL.

This clonotype came up many times. This chain's CDR3 is CASSEAGLAYNEQFF. Written as DNA, the CDR3 is TGTGCCAGCAGTGAGGCGGGATTGGCCTACAATGAGCAGTTCTTC. The chain recombines TRBV6-1 with TRBJ2-1; weak D call: TRBD2 (6 bases). V was clipped by 3 bases and J by 2 bases, with 11 bases between them. Per germline, CDR1 MNHNS and CDR2 SASEGT. This CDR3 has 15 residues.

J is TRBJ1-4 and V is TRBV4-3; the D gene is possibly TRBD1 (5 bases). Germline values: CDR1 LGHNA, CDR2 YSLEER. CDR3 length: 15 residues. V dropped 0 bases and J dropped 8 bases, with 13 bases sitting between them. The CDR3 nucleotides read TGCGCCAGCAGCCAAGATCAGGGCTTAGGGGAAAAACTGTTTTTT. This codes for CASSQDQGLGEKLFF.